Listed below are T cell receptor beta chains from one sample, sequenced in a study of blood T cells in healthy people across ages. Via MiXCR, TCRdb re-called the 5' RACE reads, giving one row per CDR3 protein. The sample lists 600,000 to 900,000 distinct CDR3 sequences, 20% to 30% seen once, with over 2.5% in the top ten. A further study also used this sample, focusing on T cells of mothers and their children.

Source material: blood. The receptors were gathered from a boy aged 5-17 years in good health. Each CDR3 is given with its conserved first and last residue. The order of the fields is V gene, clone size, J gene, D gene, CDR3 protein, CDR3 DNA. The D gene is left open where the match is weak. The listing skips clone size in some rows; elsewhere it reads once, few, many or a size class.

v_gene: TRBV29-1
abundance: few
j_gene: TRBJ2-1
d_gene: -
CDR3aa: CSVFDEQFF
CDR3nt: TGCAGCGTCTTCGATGAGCAGTTCTTC

v_gene: TRBV5-1
abundance: many
j_gene: TRBJ2-1
d_gene: -
CDR3aa: CASRIEQGIGNEQFF
CDR3nt: TGCGCCAGCAGAATAGAACAGGGTATTGGCAATGAGCAGTTCTTC

v_gene: TRBV5-5
abundance: few
j_gene: TRBJ1-2
d_gene: TRBD1
CDR3aa: CASSATGERNYGYTF
CDR3nt: TGTGCCAGCAGTGCTACAGGGGAACGAAACTATGGCTACACCTTC

v_gene: TRBV5-5
abundance: -
j_gene: TRBJ1-2
d_gene: -
CDR3aa: CASSRDDGYTF
CDR3nt: TGTGCCAGCAGCCGGGACGACGGCTACACCTTC

v_gene: TRBV28
abundance: -
j_gene: TRBJ1-2
d_gene: -
CDR3aa: CASSFPLAVFGYTF
CDR3nt: TGTGCCAGCAGTTTTCCCTTGGCAGTTTTCGGCTACACCTTC

v_gene: TRBV12-3/TRBV12-4
abundance: few
j_gene: TRBJ1-4
d_gene: TRBD1
CDR3aa: CASTQDRGGQLFF
CDR3nt: TGTGCCAGCACCCAGGACAGGGGCGGGCAACTGTTTTTT

v_gene: TRBV27
abundance: few
j_gene: TRBJ2-1
d_gene: -
CDR3aa: CASTPLPGGDEQFF
CDR3nt: TGTGCCAGCACCCCTTTACCCGGGGGCGATGAGCAGTTCTTC

v_gene: TRBV7-2
abundance: many
j_gene: TRBJ2-7
d_gene: -
CDR3aa: CASSHSPGSSYEQYF
CDR3nt: TGTGCCAGCAGCCACTCGCCGGGAAGCTCCTACGAGCAGTACTTC

v_gene: TRBV2
abundance: few
j_gene: TRBJ2-3
d_gene: -
CDR3aa: CASRETGTDTQYF
CDR3nt: TGTGCCAGCAGGGAGACAGGAACAGATACGCAGTATTTT

v_gene: TRBV7-2
abundance: -
j_gene: TRBJ2-7
d_gene: -
CDR3aa: CASSARRVYSYEQYF
CDR3nt: TGTGCCAGCAGCGCCCGACGGGTATACTCCTACGAGCAGTACTTC

v_gene: TRBV7-8
abundance: -
j_gene: TRBJ1-4
d_gene: -
CDR3aa: CASSLAMGTNEKLFF
CDR3nt: TGTGCCAGCAGCTTAGCGATGGGGACTAATGAAAAACTGTTTTTT

v_gene: TRBV3-1
abundance: -
j_gene: TRBJ2-7
d_gene: -
CDR3aa: CASTPGVGDEQYF
CDR3nt: TGTGCCAGCACCCCGGGAGTAGGCGACGAGCAGTACTTC

v_gene: TRBV20-1
abundance: -
j_gene: TRBJ2-5
d_gene: TRBD2
CDR3aa: CSARAGGFQTQYF
CDR3nt: TGCAGTGCTAGAGCGGGGGGGTTTCAGACCCAGTACTTC

v_gene: TRBV20-1
abundance: -
j_gene: TRBJ2-5
d_gene: -
CDR3aa: CSARVRGVEGTQYF
CDR3nt: TGCAGTGCTAGAGTCAGGGGGGTGGAAGGGACCCAGTACTTC

v_gene: TRBV25-1
abundance: -
j_gene: TRBJ2-5
d_gene: -
CDR3aa: CASSDHETQYF
CDR3nt: TGTGCCAGCAGTGATCACGAGACCCAGTACTTC

v_gene: TRBV6-5
abundance: -
j_gene: TRBJ2-5
d_gene: -
CDR3aa: CASRGAGQQETQYF
CDR3nt: TGTGCCAGCAGAGGGGCAGGGCAACAAGAGACCCAGTACTTC

v_gene: TRBV7-2
abundance: -
j_gene: TRBJ1-3
d_gene: -
CDR3aa: CASSLGLARNTIYF
CDR3nt: TGTGCCAGCAGCTTAGGGTTAGCGAGAAACACCATATATTTT

v_gene: TRBV12-3/TRBV12-4
abundance: -
j_gene: TRBJ2-1
d_gene: -
CDR3aa: CASSWGWSSYNEQFF
CDR3nt: TGTGCCAGCAGTTGGGGGTGGAGCTCCTACAATGAGCAGTTCTTC

v_gene: TRBV9
abundance: few
j_gene: TRBJ2-2
d_gene: -
CDR3aa: CASSVAVSQTNTGELFF
CDR3nt: TGTGCCAGCAGCGTAGCGGTCTCGCAGACGAACACCGGGGAGCTGTTTTTT

v_gene: TRBV7-2
abundance: -
j_gene: TRBJ2-1
d_gene: -
CDR3aa: CASSLARYNEQFF
CDR3nt: TGTGCCAGCAGCTTAGCCCGCTACAATGAGCAGTTCTTC

v_gene: TRBV20-1
abundance: -
j_gene: TRBJ2-3
d_gene: -
CDR3aa: CSARSLRDTGTDTQYF
CDR3nt: TGCAGTGCTAGATCGTTGAGGGACACGGGCACAGATACGCAGTATTTT

v_gene: TRBV5-1
abundance: -
j_gene: TRBJ2-5
d_gene: TRBD2
CDR3aa: CASSLGLVGRETQYF
CDR3nt: TGCGCCAGCAGCCTGGGACTAGTCGGGAGGGAGACCCAGTACTTC

v_gene: TRBV3-1
abundance: -
j_gene: TRBJ2-5
d_gene: -
CDR3aa: CASSQDFYRETQYF
CDR3nt: TGTGCCAGCAGCCAAGATTTTTACAGGGAGACCCAGTACTTC

v_gene: TRBV5-1
abundance: few
j_gene: TRBJ2-3
d_gene: -
CDR3aa: CASSLGQGYDTQYF
CDR3nt: TGCGCCAGCAGCTTAGGCCAGGGGTATGATACGCAGTATTTT

v_gene: TRBV4-1
abundance: few
j_gene: TRBJ2-1
d_gene: -
CDR3aa: CASSQEGQTQQFF
CDR3nt: TGCGCCAGCAGCCAAGAAGGACAGACTCAGCAGTTCTTC

v_gene: TRBV6-5
abundance: many
j_gene: TRBJ1-1
d_gene: -
CDR3aa: CASSSRPPNTEAFF
CDR3nt: TGTGCCAGCAGTTCCCGTCCCCCGAACACTGAAGCTTTCTTT

v_gene: TRBV7-2
abundance: -
j_gene: TRBJ2-1
d_gene: TRBD2
CDR3aa: CASSLTGGTSYNEQFF
CDR3nt: TGTGCCAGCAGCTTAACGGGGGGAACCTCCTACAATGAGCAGTTCTTC

v_gene: TRBV15
abundance: few
j_gene: TRBJ2-2
d_gene: -
CDR3aa: CATGGTSFGSTGELFF
CDR3nt: TGTGCCACCGGTGGAACTAGTTTTGGTAGCACCGGGGAGCTGTTTTTT

v_gene: TRBV4-1
abundance: -
j_gene: TRBJ2-2
d_gene: TRBD2
CDR3aa: CASRTLLSGANTGELFF
CDR3nt: TGCGCCAGCAGGACTCTCCTTAGCGGGGCGAACACCGGGGAGCTGTTTTTT

v_gene: TRBV6-1
abundance: -
j_gene: TRBJ1-4
d_gene: TRBD1
CDR3aa: CVIPIGTGNLIREKLFF
CDR3nt: TGTGTCATCCCGATCGGGACAGGCAACCTCATCAGGGAAAAACTGTTTTTT

v_gene: TRBV11-2
abundance: -
j_gene: TRBJ1-1
d_gene: -
CDR3aa: CASSLGGPGRQMNTEAFF
CDR3nt: TGTGCCAGCAGCTTAGGAGGTCCAGGGCGACAGATGAACACTGAAGCTTTCTTT

v_gene: TRBV9
abundance: few
j_gene: TRBJ2-5
d_gene: -
CDR3aa: CASSVASTAMETQYF
CDR3nt: TGTGCCAGCAGCGTAGCCTCGACAGCTATGGAGACCCAGTACTTC

v_gene: TRBV20-1
abundance: -
j_gene: TRBJ2-3
d_gene: TRBD1
CDR3aa: CSARGQGLDTQYF
CDR3nt: TGCAGTGCTAGAGGACAGGGGTTAGATACGCAGTATTTT

v_gene: TRBV20-1
abundance: few
j_gene: TRBJ1-2
d_gene: -
CDR3aa: CSARAGTYGYTF
CDR3nt: TGCAGTGCTAGAGCAGGGACCTATGGCTACACCTTC

v_gene: TRBV20-1
abundance: -
j_gene: TRBJ1-4
d_gene: TRBD1
CDR3aa: CSAGTAYNEKLFF
CDR3nt: TGCAGTGCCGGGACAGCTTATAATGAAAAACTGTTTTTT

v_gene: TRBV12-3/TRBV12-4
abundance: few
j_gene: TRBJ2-5
d_gene: TRBD2
CDR3aa: CASTDSGGGETQYF
CDR3nt: TGTGCCAGCACCGATAGCGGGGGGGGAGAGACCCAGTACTTC

v_gene: TRBV20-1
abundance: -
j_gene: TRBJ2-5
d_gene: -
CDR3aa: CSASLPSVERETQYF
CDR3nt: TGCAGTGCTAGTTTGCCTAGCGTGGAAAGGGAGACCCAGTACTTC

v_gene: TRBV12-3/TRBV12-4
abundance: -
j_gene: TRBJ2-1
d_gene: -
CDR3aa: CASRGLGNEQSF
CDR3nt: TGTGCCAGCAGAGGACTCGGGAATGAGCAGTCCTTC

v_gene: TRBV12-3/TRBV12-4
abundance: few
j_gene: TRBJ2-5
d_gene: TRBD2
CDR3aa: CASSPSGAYQETQYF
CDR3nt: TGTGCCAGCAGCCCTAGCGGGGCCTACCAAGAGACCCAGTACTTC

v_gene: TRBV3-1
abundance: few
j_gene: TRBJ1-5
d_gene: -
CDR3aa: CASSPAEGGSSQHF
CDR3nt: TGTGCCAGCAGCCCGGCCGAGGGGGGTTCGTCCCAGCATTTT

v_gene: TRBV7-3
abundance: -
j_gene: TRBJ2-7
d_gene: TRBD1
CDR3aa: CASSPMSGTGYEQYF
CDR3nt: TGTGCCAGCAGCCCGATGTCCGGGACAGGCTACGAGCAGTACTTC

v_gene: TRBV30
abundance: -
j_gene: TRBJ1-5
d_gene: -
CDR3aa: CASTSGYGQPQHF
CDR3nt: TGTGCTTCGACTTCAGGGTATGGGCAGCCCCAGCATTTT

v_gene: TRBV29-1
abundance: -
j_gene: TRBJ2-3
d_gene: -
CDR3aa: CSVEGQGYTQYF
CDR3nt: TGCAGCGTTGAAGGGCAGGGCTATACGCAGTATTTT

v_gene: TRBV27
abundance: few
j_gene: TRBJ2-1
d_gene: -
CDR3aa: CASSSPLRGEYNEQFF
CDR3nt: TGTGCCAGCAGTTCACCCTTGAGGGGCGAATACAATGAGCAGTTCTTC

v_gene: TRBV5-1
abundance: -
j_gene: TRBJ1-6
d_gene: -
CDR3aa: CASSLGRVNSPLHF
CDR3nt: TGCGCCAGCAGCTTGGGCAGGGTGAATTCACCCCTCCACTTT

v_gene: TRBV12-3/TRBV12-4
abundance: few
j_gene: TRBJ2-1
d_gene: TRBD2
CDR3aa: CASSPSGGGGNEQFF
CDR3nt: TGTGCCAGCAGTCCTAGCGGGGGCGGGGGCAATGAGCAGTTCTTC

v_gene: TRBV7-2
abundance: few
j_gene: TRBJ2-1
d_gene: -
CDR3aa: CASSLGAGGPNEQFF
CDR3nt: TGTGCCAGCAGCTTAGGGGCTGGGGGGCCAAATGAGCAGTTCTTC

v_gene: TRBV9
abundance: few
j_gene: TRBJ2-7
d_gene: -
CDR3aa: CASSVAEGKDYEQYF
CDR3nt: TGTGCCAGCAGCGTAGCGGAAGGGAAGGACTACGAGCAGTACTTC

v_gene: TRBV6-6
abundance: few
j_gene: TRBJ2-3
d_gene: TRBD2
CDR3aa: CASSYSSGRADTQYF
CDR3nt: TGTGCCAGCAGTTACTCCTCAGGGAGGGCAGATACGCAGTATTTT

v_gene: TRBV12-3/TRBV12-4
abundance: -
j_gene: TRBJ2-5
d_gene: TRBD2
CDR3aa: CASSLRVAGAQGETQYF
CDR3nt: TGTGCCAGCAGTTTACGGGTAGCGGGGGCACAGGGAGAGACCCAGTACTTC

v_gene: TRBV5-5
abundance: -
j_gene: TRBJ2-5
d_gene: TRBD2
CDR3aa: CASSLYPGLAGLEGTQYF
CDR3nt: TGTGCCAGCAGCTTGTATCCGGGGCTAGCGGGGCTCGAAGGGACCCAGTACTTC

v_gene: TRBV7-2
abundance: few
j_gene: TRBJ2-1
d_gene: TRBD2
CDR3aa: CASSSQRGAYNEQFF
CDR3nt: TGTGCCAGCAGCTCCCAGCGGGGGGCCTACAATGAGCAGTTCTTC

v_gene: TRBV14
abundance: -
j_gene: TRBJ2-5
d_gene: -
CDR3aa: CASSQEGLETQYF
CDR3nt: TGTGCCAGCAGCCAAGAGGGGTTAGAGACCCAGTACTTC

v_gene: TRBV2
abundance: -
j_gene: TRBJ2-5
d_gene: TRBD1
CDR3aa: CASSGGTGGQETQYF
CDR3nt: TGTGCCAGCAGTGGGGGGACAGGGGGCCAAGAGACCCAGTACTTC

v_gene: TRBV12-5
abundance: -
j_gene: TRBJ1-1
d_gene: TRBD1
CDR3aa: CASGLVLRDRVTGTGMNTEAFF
CDR3nt: TGTGCTAGTGGTTTGGTCCTACGGGACAGGGTGACAGGGACTGGGATGAACACTGAAGCTTTCTTT

v_gene: TRBV5-1
abundance: few
j_gene: TRBJ2-5
d_gene: TRBD1
CDR3aa: CASSLGYGTGQETQYF
CDR3nt: TGCGCCAGCAGCTTGGGGTATGGGACAGGCCAAGAGACCCAGTACTTC

v_gene: TRBV4-3
abundance: -
j_gene: TRBJ2-1
d_gene: -
CDR3aa: CASRGGPLLPLSSYNEQFF
CDR3nt: TGCGCCAGCAGGGGTGGCCCCCTTTTACCCCTGAGCTCCTACAATGAGCAGTTCTTC